Presented here are 24 T cell receptor beta chains from one specimen sequenced in a study of T cells in Graves' hyperthyroidism and ophthalmopathy. RNA transcripts provided the source from which TCR beta CDR3 regions were amplified. An initial round of RT-PCR targeting the TCR CDR3 relied on the HTBI primer set. From the multiplex PCR reads, TCRdb called clonotypes with MiXCR, one entry per CDR3 protein. The sample includes about 98,000 distinct CDR3 sequences, approximately 39% of them seen just once. The sequenced sample consisted of peripheral blood or thyroid tissue (not recorded which). Every receptor here comes from a woman aged 30 to 39 with Graves' hyperthyroidism.

This clonotype was picked up one time. This chain links TRBV20-1 with TRBJ2-5; TRBD2 aligns across 11 bases. There are 14 residues in the CDR3. Germline CDR1 reads DFQATT; CDR2 reads SNEGSKA (reference sequence). The ends lost 6 bases at V and 5 bases at J; junction bases unmatched: 8. The CDR3 sequence: CSAPGLAVGETQYF. CDR3 DNA: TGCAGTGCGCCGGGACTAGCGGTGGGGGAGACCCAGTACTTC.

This clonotype was observed at least ten times. This chain connects TRBV18 to TRBJ2-6, with unresolved D. The germline CDR1 and CDR2 sequences are KGHSH and LQKENI. Trimming took 3 bases from V and 0 from J, leaving 6 bases between them. The CDR3 is made up of 15 amino acids. The CDR3 DNA reads as TGTGCCAGCTCACCGCGGAGCTCTGGGGCCAACGTCCTGACTTTC. This sequence encodes CASSPRSSGANVLTF.

In this sample, this clonotype turned up many times. The chain is built from TRBV2 and TRBJ2-7; D is uncertain. The germline V gene has CDR1 SNHLY and CDR2 FYNNEI. There are 13 residues in the CDR3. The germline V and J ends were trimmed by 3 bases and 3 bases, with 9 bases remaining between them. CDR3: CASSEMSFYEQYF. The DNA for the CDR3 is TGTGCCAGCAGTGAGATGAGTTTCTACGAGCAGTACTTC.

The chain employs TRBV29-1 and TRBJ1-5; 9 bases fit TRBD1. Germline CDR1 and CDR2: SQVTM and ANQGSEA. V dropped 6 bases and J dropped 7; count of bases not matched to a gene: 7. The CDR3 sequence is 13 residues long. The DNA of the CDR3 is TGCAGCGTACGCCAGGGGACAGGGCAGCCCCAGCATTTT. Protein sequence: CSVRQGTGQPQHF.

This clonotype was counted a few times. The CDR3 protein is CASSPGTSATDTQYF. The CDR3 region has the DNA TGTGCCAGCAGTCCCGGGACTAGCGCCACAGATACGCAGTATTTT. The chain uses TRBV6-6 and TRBJ2-3, with 10 bases fitting TRBD2. The CDR3 extends over 15 amino acids. In germline, CDR1 is MNHNY, CDR2 SVGAGI (reference sequence). V dropped 5 bases and J dropped 2; count of bases not matched to a gene: 4.

This clonotype was found many times. V and J are TRBV5-6 and TRBJ2-7; 7 nucleotides align to TRBD1. The CDR3 runs to 15 residues. The trim removed 4 bases at V and 6 bases at J, leaving 13 bases unmatched. From germline, CDR1 is SGHDT and CDR2 YYEEEE. In DNA form, the CDR3 reads TGTGCCAGCAGCCTACGACAGGGTATCATAGGCGAGCAGTACTTC. The encoded protein is CASSLRQGIIGEQYF.

This clonotype was found many times. This rearrangement joins TRBV2 to TRBJ2-2, with no clear D. This CDR3 is 12 amino acids long. Deletions cut 7 bases from V and 4 bases from J, with 7 bases between. Germline loops: CDR1 SNHLY, CDR2 FYNNEI. The CDR3 loop is CASTITTGELFF. The CDR3 DNA reads as TGTGCCAGCACCATAACCACCGGGGAGCTGTTTTTT.

This chain uses TRBV2 with TRBJ1-2, with TRBD1 matching 9 bases. With 3 bases clipped from V and 9 bases from J, the junction kept 2 bases outside the gene matches. The CDR3 spans 12 residues. CDR1 is SNHLY, CDR2 FYNNEI, per germline. As DNA, the CDR3 is TGTGCCAGCAGTGAGACAGGGGGGAGCTACACCTTC. Its protein product is CASSETGGSYTF.

This clonotype was seen a few times. The chain has TRBV5-1 and TRBJ1-2; 7 bases agree with TRBD1. Looked up from germline, CDR1 is SGHRS and CDR2 is YFSETQ. Trimming at V came to 4 bases and at J to 4 bases, leaving 4 bases not matched to a gene. The CDR3 sequence is 13 residues long. DNA of the CDR3: TGCGCCAGCAGCACCGGGACAGCCTATGGCTACACCTTC. This encodes CASSTGTAYGYTF.

The V and J genes are TRBV29-1 and TRBJ1-1; unclear D gene. This CDR3 is 11 amino acids long. Germline V gives CDR1 SQVTM, CDR2 ANQGSEA. Trimming stripped 4 bases from V and 1 base from J, with 4 bases between. The CDR3 bases are TGCAGCGTTGTGGGGAACACTGAAGCTTTCTTT. The encoded protein is CSVVGNTEAFF.

Turning to this clonotype: This may come from a read error, since a much larger clone is one base off. The chain links TRBV25-1 to TRBJ1-1; unclear D gene. CDR3 length: 15 residues. V was pared by 7 bases and J by 4 bases, with 19 bases between. Germline CDR1 MGHDK, CDR2 SYGVNS. CDR3 nucleotide sequence: TGTGCCAGCAACCTGTTCGGGGAAATGAGCACTGAAGCTTTCTTT. Protein product: CASNLFGEMSTEAFF.

This clonotype was counted only a few times. The chain recombines TRBV28 with TRBJ1-1; 9 nucleotides match TRBD1. Per germline, CDR1 MDHEN and CDR2 SYDVKM. The CDR3 contains 14 residues. After removal of 5 bases from V and 5 bases from J, the junction contained 6 bases not matched to a gene. The CDR3 here is CASSPGTGQTEAFF. The CDR3 nucleotides read TGTGCCAGCAGTCCCGGGACAGGGCAAACTGAAGCTTTCTTT.

CDR3 sequence reads: CASSAGVSYNSPLHF. The CDR3 region has the DNA TGTGCCAGCAGCGCGGGAGTCTCCTATAATTCACCCCTCCACTTT. The gene calls are TRBV7-2 and TRBJ1-6; D unresolved. The V gene's germline CDR1 is SGHTA and CDR2 FQGNSA. CDR3 size: 15 residues. V lost 5 bases to trimming and J lost 0 bases, with 8 bases between them.

This clonotype was detected ten times or more. The genes are TRBV10-3 and TRBJ1-5; no clear D. CDR3 length equals 14 residues. Trimming removed 5 bases at V and 2 bases at J, with 10 bases between. The V gene's germline CDR1 is ENHRY and CDR2 SYGVKD. CDR3 sequence reads: CAISKDSRNQPQHF. Here the CDR3 DNA reads TGTGCCATCAGTAAGGACTCTCGCAATCAGCCCCAGCATTTT.

This clonotype was observed at least ten times. The chain has TRBV5-1 and TRBJ1-2; D may be TRBD1 (5 bases). Germline V gene sequence: CDR1 SGHRS, CDR2 YFSETQ. The CDR3 sequence is 18 residues long. The germline V and J ends were trimmed by 0 bases and 4 bases, with 22 bases remaining between them. The DNA for the CDR3 is TGCGCCAGCAGCTTGGGGCCTAACCGGGACTCAGAAGGCTATGGCTACACCTTC. This translates into CASSLGPNRDSEGYGYTF.

This clonotype was recorded at least ten times. The rearrangement joins TRBV6-6 to TRBJ1-5; D not certain. There are 12 residues in the CDR3. Trimming removed 4 bases from V and 5 bases from J, with 6 bases in between. Germline lookup yields CDR1 MNHNY and CDR2 SVGAGI (reference sequence). CDR3 loop: CASSLSDQPQHF. The CDR3, as DNA: TGTGCCAGCAGTTTATCGGATCAGCCCCAGCATTTT.

This clonotype was counted at least ten times. The chain has TRBV27 and TRBJ2-3; 7 bases map to TRBD2. The CDR3 consists of 15 residues. The germline V gene has CDR1 MNHEY and CDR2 SMNVEV (reference sequence). V was pared by 5 bases and J by 1 base, with 6 bases of the junction left unmatched. This CDR3 reads CASSGGLVGTDTQYF. The CDR3 coding sequence is TGTGCCAGCAGTGGTGGACTAGTGGGCACAGATACGCAGTATTTT.

Points on this clonotype: At one of its ends the junction is not consistent with the germline gene, which may arise from a read error. V and J are TRBV5-1 and TRBJ2-6; a weak D match, TRBD2 (7 bases). Germline V lookup: CDR1 SGHRS, CDR2 YFSETQ. The CDR3 extends over 14 amino acids. The CDR3 sequence is CASSLVAGANALTF. The DNA of the CDR3 is TGCGCCAGCAGCTTGGTTGCGGGGGCCAACGCCCTGACTTTC.

This rearrangement joins TRBV7-9 to TRBJ2-5; 12 bases are a match to TRBD2. The junction had 14 bases not matched to a gene; V was cut back by 4 bases and J by 11 bases. This CDR3 contains 16 residues. Germline values: CDR1 SEHNR, CDR2 FQNEAQ (reference sequence). The CDR3 nucleotides are TGTGCCAGCAGCTCCCCGGGGGCGGGACTAGCGGGTGAGCAGTACTTC. It yields the protein CASSSPGAGLAGEQYF.

In this sample, this clonotype turned up many times. The V call is TRBV20-1, the J call TRBJ2-7, with unresolved D. Germline CDR1 DFQATT, CDR2 SNEGSKA (reference sequence). The V gene lost 3 bases and the J gene lost 3 bases, with 12 bases spanning the gap. The CDR3 covers 13 residues. CDR3 nucleotide sequence: TGCAGTGCTAGCGGACCATCTCACTACGAGCAGTACTTC. Encoded protein: CSASGPSHYEQYF.

This clonotype appeared a few times. The chain carries TRBV19 and TRBJ1-5; 11 bases match TRBD1. The CDR3 runs 15 residues. In germline, CDR1 is LNHDA, CDR2 SQIVND (reference sequence). V gave up 2 bases and J gave up 4 bases; unmatched junction bases: 1. The CDR3 region has the DNA TGTGCCAGTAGTATACGGGACAGGGGGAATCAGCCCCAGCATTTT. Amino acid sequence: CASSIRDRGNQPQHF.

The J gene is TRBJ2-7, the V gene TRBV11-2, with 8 positions matching TRBD1. The ends lost 6 bases at V and 9 bases at J; junction bases unmatched: 10. Germline assignment: CDR1 SGHAT and CDR2 FQNNGV. The CDR3 length is 13 residues. The chain's CDR3 is CASSGGQEAWQYF. The CDR3, as DNA: TGTGCCAGCAGTGGGGGACAGGAAGCATGGCAGTACTTC.

As for this clonotype: This could be a read error, since a much larger clone is one nucleotide away. A read error is likely, as this CDR3 ends without the conserved phenylalanine or tryptophan. The chain recombines TRBV6-5 with TRBJ1-1; the D gene is possibly TRBD1 (6 bases). Germline CDR1 and CDR2: MNHEY and SVGAGI. This CDR3 is built from 13 residues. V shed 8 bases and J shed 1 base, with 11 bases lying between them. The CDR3 coding sequence is TGTGCCAGCGGGACACAGAGGAACACTGAAGCTTTCCTT. Its translation is CASGTQRNTEAFL.

This clonotype was recorded at least ten times. The chain links TRBV10-3 to TRBJ2-2; 7 bases are a match to TRBD2. J gave up 6 bases and V 5 bases, and 15 bases lay outside the gene matches. The CDR3 extends over 17 amino acids. Germline-derived CDR1 and CDR2 are ENHRY and SYGVKD. The CDR3 here is CAISRVVEGGSPGELFF. CDR3 DNA sequence: TGTGCCATCAGTAGGGTCGTCGAGGGCGGGAGTCCCGGGGAGCTGTTTTTT.